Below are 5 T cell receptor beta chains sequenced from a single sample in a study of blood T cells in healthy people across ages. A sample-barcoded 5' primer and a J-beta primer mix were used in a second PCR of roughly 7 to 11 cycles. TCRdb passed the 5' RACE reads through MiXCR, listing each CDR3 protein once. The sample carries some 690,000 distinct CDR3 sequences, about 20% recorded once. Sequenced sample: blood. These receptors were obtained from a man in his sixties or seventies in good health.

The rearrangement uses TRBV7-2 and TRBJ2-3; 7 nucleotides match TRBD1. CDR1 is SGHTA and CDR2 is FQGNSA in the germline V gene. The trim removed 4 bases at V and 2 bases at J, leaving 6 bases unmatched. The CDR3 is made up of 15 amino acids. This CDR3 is CASSSAGQVTDTQYF. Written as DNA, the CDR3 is TGTGCCAGCAGCTCGGCTGGACAGGTCACAGATACGCAGTATTTT.

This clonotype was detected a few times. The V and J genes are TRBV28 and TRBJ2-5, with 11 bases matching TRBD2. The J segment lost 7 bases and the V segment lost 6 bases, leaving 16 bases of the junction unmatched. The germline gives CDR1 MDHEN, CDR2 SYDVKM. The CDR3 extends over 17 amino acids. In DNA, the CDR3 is TGTGCCAGCAGAACTAAGACTAGCGGGGTAATGGTTGGGACCCAGTACTTC. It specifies CASRTKTSGVMVGTQYF.

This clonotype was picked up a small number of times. CDR3 sequence reads: CSAFHGTSGDEQYF. CDR3 nucleotides: TGCAGTGCTTTCCACGGGACTAGCGGGGACGAGCAGTACTTC. The genes are TRBV20-1 and TRBJ2-5; 13 bases are a match to TRBD2. The DNA end lines up better with TRBJ2-7; the J call may be wrong. From germline, CDR1 is DFQATT and CDR2 SNEGSKA (reference sequence). The CDR3 consists of 14 residues.

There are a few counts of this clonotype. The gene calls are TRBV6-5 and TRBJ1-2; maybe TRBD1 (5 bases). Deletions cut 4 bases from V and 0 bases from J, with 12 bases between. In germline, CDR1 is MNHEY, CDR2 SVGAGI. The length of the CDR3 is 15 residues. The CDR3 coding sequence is TGTGCCAGCAGTTCCCTAGGGGACCCTAACTATGGCTACACCTTC. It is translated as CASSSLGDPNYGYTF.

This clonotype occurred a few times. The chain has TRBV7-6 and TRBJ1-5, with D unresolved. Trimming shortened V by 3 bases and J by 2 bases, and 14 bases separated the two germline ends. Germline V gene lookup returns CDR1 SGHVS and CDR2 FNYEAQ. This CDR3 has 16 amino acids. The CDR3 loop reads CASSFPKLVCNQPQHF. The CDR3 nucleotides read TGTGCCAGCAGCTTCCCTAAGCTGGTCTGCAATCAGCCCCAGCATTTT.